This T cell receptor beta chain stems from a study of identical twins. TCRdb re-analysed the 5' RACE reads in MiXCR, keeping a single row per CDR3 protein. The profile covers roughly 630,000 distinct CDR3 sequences, with about 7.1% appearing a single time and 1.6% taken by the ten largest. In germline, CDR1 is MGHDK, CDR2 SYGVNS. The V and J ends lost 4 bases and 5 bases, in that order; junction bases with no gene match: 6. There are 14 residues in the CDR3. This clonotype was counted only a few times. The sample was also linked to a second study, of yellow fever vaccine responses in identical twins.

The sequencing sample was made of PBMCs. This sequence joins TRBV25-1 and TRBJ2-3, with TRBD2 matching over 7 bases. The TCR comes from a woman between 18 and 29 years old in good health. CDR3 in DNA: TGTGCCAGCAGTGGGTGGGAGGGAAAAGATACGCAGTATTTT. Translating gives CASSGWEGKDTQYF.